The 10 T cell receptor beta chains reported below all come from one sample, sequenced in a study of vaccination and CD4 T cells after COVID-19. The treatment here: roughly ten-day PBMC culture with coronavirus spike peptide pools or control peptides (ViraFEST assay). Oncomine TCR Beta short-read sequencing was applied to DNA from cultured CD4+ T cells. TCRdb recomputed calls from the PCR reads with MiXCR, one row per CDR3 protein. The repertoire consists of roughly 24,000 distinct CDR3 sequences, with around 66% occurring once and the leading ten covering under 6.5%. No antigen has been assigned to these receptors. Sequencing was done on a sample of CD4+ T cells from blood, cultured in vitro. These receptors all stem from a human donor who had recovered from COVID-19.

This chain joins TRBV7-2 and TRBJ2-1; D unclear. Trimming cost V 11 bases and J 4 bases, with 9 bases left between them. Germline lookup yields CDR1 SGHTA and CDR2 FQGNSA. The CDR3 loop spans 11 amino acids. CDR3 DNA: TGTGCCGCGTCAGCGTACAATGAGCAGTTCTTC. This sequence encodes CAASAYNEQFF.

The chain joins TRBV6-5 to TRBJ2-6; 7 bases map to TRBD2. The CDR3 is made up of 18 amino acids. The J segment lost 1 base and the V segment lost 3 bases, leaving 9 bases of the junction unmatched. Germline CDR1 MNHEY, CDR2 SVGAGI. CDR3 sequence reads: CASSYGAGEVSGANVLTF. CDR3 nucleotide sequence: TGTGCCAGCAGTTATGGGGCGGGGGAGGTATCTGGGGCCAACGTCCTGACTTTC.

This chain uses TRBV7-2 with TRBJ1-2, with a weak D call TRBD1 (6 bases). From germline, CDR1 is SGHTA and CDR2 FQGNSA. The CDR3 has 13 amino acids. V was pared by 1 base and J by 10 bases, with 13 bases between. The CDR3 DNA reads TGTGCCAGCAGCTTAGACCGACAGGTTTCCTACACCTTC. Its translation: CASSLDRQVSYTF. The whole variable domain, remainder taken from reference TRBV7-2 and TRBJ1-2, is GAGVSQSPSNKVTEKGKDVELRCDPISGHTALYWYRQSLGQGLEFLIYFQGNSAPDKSGLPSDRFSAERTGGSVSTLTIQRTQQEDSAVYLCASSLDRQVSYTFGSGTRLTVV.

This clonotype was seen only a few times. The CDR3 protein is CASSFSRDSHYGYTF. CDR3 nucleotides: TGTGCCAGCAGCTTCAGCAGGGATAGTCACTATGGCTACACCTTC. The V gene is TRBV7-9, the J gene TRBJ1-2, with a possible D match to TRBD1 (5 bases). Germline assignment: CDR1 SEHNR and CDR2 FQNEAQ (reference sequence). The ends were cut back, 3 bases at V and 3 bases at J, with 14 bases in the middle. The CDR3 spans 15 residues.

This clonotype was observed a single time. The rearrangement uses TRBV5-4 and TRBJ2-3; 7 bases are a match to TRBD2. The germline gives CDR1 SGHNT, CDR2 YYREEE (reference sequence). Trimming at V came to 0 bases and at J to 6 bases, leaving 7 bases not matched to a gene. This CDR3 comprises 15 residues. The CDR3 sequence is CASSLASASGDTQYF. The CDR3 coding sequence is TGTGCCAGCAGCTTGGCCTCGGCTAGCGGTGATACGCAGTATTTT.

The chain links TRBV24-1 to TRBJ2-5; 8 positions match TRBD2. This CDR3 contains 13 residues. Germline V gene lookup returns CDR1 KGHDR and CDR2 SFDVKD. Trimming at V came to 9 bases and at J to 5 bases, leaving 7 bases not matched to a gene. This chain's CDR3 is CATSREGWETQYF. DNA of the CDR3: TGTGCCACCTCACGGGAGGGTTGGGAGACCCAGTACTTC.

This rearrangement joins TRBV7-6 to TRBJ2-5, with a possible D match to TRBD2 (6 bases). V was shortened by 5 bases and J by 5 bases, with 15 bases between the two germline ends. The CDR3 extends over 14 amino acids. Germline V gene lookup returns CDR1 SGHVS and CDR2 FNYEAQ. The CDR3 here is CASSQLRRGETQYF. As DNA, the CDR3 is TGTGCCAGCAGCCAATTACGCCGGGGGGAGACCCAGTACTTC.

The chain joins TRBV2 to TRBJ2-3; 8 bases fit TRBD2. Trimming took 8 bases from V and 7 from J; bases not matched to a gene: 11. This CDR3 is 14 amino acids long. CDR1 is SNHLY, CDR2 FYNNEI, per germline. Written as DNA, the CDR3 is TGTGCCAGCCTGTCGCGGGGGGAGGGGAATACGCAGTATTTT. It yields the protein CASLSRGEGNTQYF.

This sequence joins TRBV5-4 and TRBJ1-2; 7 nucleotides line up with TRBD1. The ends lost 4 bases at V and 2 bases at J; junction bases unmatched: 8. Germline CDR1 is SGHNT and CDR2 is YYREEE (reference sequence). The CDR3 extends over 15 amino acids. CDR3: CASSPVETGNYGYTF. As DNA, the CDR3 is TGTGCCAGCAGCCCGGTAGAGACAGGGAACTATGGCTACACCTTC.

The chain joins TRBV6-1 to TRBJ1-2; D may be TRBD1 (6 bases). Germline V gives CDR1 MNHNS, CDR2 SASEGT. V dropped 5 bases and J dropped 3 bases, with 19 bases sitting between them. CDR3 length: 16 residues. The CDR3 loop is CASSPEGRGRYYGYTF. In DNA form, the CDR3 reads TGTGCCAGCAGTCCTGAAGGCCGGGGGCGGTACTATGGCTACACCTTC.